This T cell receptor beta chain was retrieved from a study of T cell responses to AZD1222 COVID-19 vaccine. Produced via immunoSEQ multiplex PCR; TCRdb's table is partial and in-frame only. Altogether 100,000 or so clones are present, 90% to 95% being singletons, with the ten largest covering around 10%. Germline CDR1 and CDR2: LNHDA and SQIVND (reference sequence). Trimming removed 7 bases at V and 0 bases at J, with 15 bases between. The CDR3 consists of 15 residues. A note on this clone: Its antigen remains unidentified.

Whole-study results and caveats: When two AZD1222 doses had been given, Spike-specific TCR breadth and depth rose. The donor group comprised mostly white British people and more females; the analysis possibly underestimated clonal diversity.

This sample comprised peripheral blood, obtained 28 days after the second AZD1222 dose. The chain is built from TRBV19 and TRBJ1-1; the D gene is possibly TRBD1 (6 bases). The receptor was derived from an adult who received the AZD1222 COVID-19 vaccine. The chain's CDR3 is CASIGEGQLNTEAFF. CDR3 DNA sequence: TGTGCCAGTATTGGAGAAGGACAGCTGAACACTGAAGCTTTCTTT.